This T cell receptor (beta chain) came from a study of spatial heterogeneity in lung cancer (dated by TCRdb to between 2018 and 2021). Background on the whole study: The donors were more than 65 patients from the lung TRACERx cohort who had early-stage, untreated non-small cell lung cancer. Nonsynonymous mutation counts, determined by whole-exome sequencing of tumor tissue, were related to features of the TCR repertoire. Follow-up PBMC samples were sequenced whenever available, with a median time to follow-up of approximately 2 years after resection. At surgery, both alpha and beta chains were TCR-sequenced in about 200 tumor regions, approximately 64 matched nontumor lung samples and around 50 PBMC samples. The study quantitatively compared TCR alpha and beta repertoires across multiple tumor regions, matched nontumor lung and blood in non-small cell lung cancer. Beta-chain transcripts were consistently detected in greater numbers than alpha-chain transcripts, which likely reflects a higher abundance of beta-chain transcripts. In the raw uncorrected reads, each unique combination of TCR and UMI appeared on average more than ten times.

Trimming costs V 1 base and J 6 bases, and their ends lie 14 bases apart. Inclusive of the bounding cysteine and phenylalanine, the CDR3 is 15 residues long. Just the 45-base CDR3 DNA is kept, in frame starting at base 1. The germline V gene gives CDR1 as SGHTA and CDR2 as FQGNSA. This clonotype has a count of ten or more. The antigen it binds to is not known. Nothing much larger sits one base from this clone, and base qualities are not available. Receptor amplification or capture employed 5' RACE. Reads for this sample came from a NextSeq 500. In the TCR library protocol, a unique molecular identifier was attached to each TCR cDNA molecule so that PCR and sequencing errors could be corrected. Regarding the original processing steps: TCR identification, UMI-based error correction and CDR3 extraction were all carried out with Decombinator tools. Expanded TCRs were defined as those above a frequency of 2 per 1,000, corresponding to the top 1% of the tumor frequency distribution. Renyi diversity was computed with the R vegan package after each repertoire had been subsampled 100 times to 5,000 TCRs. CDR3 similarity networks were built from amino acid triplet string-kernel similarity, with CDR3s being connected when pairwise similarity was above 0.82. TCRdb passed the public sequencing reads through fastp at Q25 and MiXCR, retaining productive beta sequences. For every CDR3 protein sequence, its rows merge into one entry that carries the most common genes and DNA. The V and J calls were not made by the authors but by TCRdb's processing. The sample profile shows approximately 110,000 distinct CDR3 sequences; 10% to 12% of them were found once. Of the sample, more than 20% is held by the ten largest clones.

The sample's time point label is to be understood as: blood at routine non-recurrence follow-up after resection. For TCR sequencing, whole RNA was extracted from tumor and nontumor lung tissue, or from cryopreserved PBMC samples, and no cell sorting was done. Only patients for whom sufficient RNA was available from at least two tumor regions were selected for TCR sequencing. Overall study results and their limits: Only roughly 13 patients were included in the comparisons of baseline and follow-up blood repertoires. Additional single-cell paired TCR alpha and beta sequencing was considered necessary to confirm, at a functional level, the hypothesis that regional TCRs recognize regional mutations. Ubiquitous expanded tumor TCRs were detected in blood more often at tumor resection than at routine follow-up.

Here the chain combines TRBV7-2 and TRBJ2-3; too little of a D gene remains to name it. The clonotype was recovered from a female donor with early-stage non-small cell lung cancer. This specimen was PBMCs, taken at follow-up. The CDR3 loop reads CASSLELVGVDTQYF. The nucleotides are TGTGCCAGCAGCTTAGAGCTAGTGGGTGTTGATACGCAGTATTTT.